The 14 T cell receptor beta chains listed next were all sequenced from one sample in a study of cytomegalovirus exposure and HLA in healthy donors. Both 60 Vbeta primers and 13 Jbeta primers went into the PCR. Sequenced by immunoSEQ multiplex PCR; TCRdb stores in-frame clones only, minus some. The sample lists about 100,000 clones, about 70% occurring once. Sequencing input: PBMCs. These receptors all stem from a female donor in good health and CMV-seropositive.

The V call is TRBV28, the J call TRBJ1-1, with TRBD1 as a possible D gene (5 bases). Looked up from germline, CDR1 is MDHEN and CDR2 is SYDVKM. V lost 6 bases, J lost 5 bases, and 16 bases lay in between. CDR3 length: 14 amino acids. The CDR3 spells CASSPAVGHTEAFF. CDR3 nucleotide sequence: TGTGCCAGCAGCCCCGCCGTGGGGCATACTGAAGCTTTCTTT.

The J gene is TRBJ2-1, the V gene TRBV30; 12 bases line up with TRBD2. This CDR3 has 16 residues. In germline, CDR1 is GTSNPN, CDR2 SVGIG (reference sequence). J was trimmed by 6 bases and V by 4 bases; bases with no gene match: 10. Here the CDR3 DNA reads TGTGCCTGGATGACTAGCGGGAGACCCTTGGTCAATGAGCAGTTCTTC. It codes for CAWMTSGRPLVNEQFF.

The chain has TRBV21-1 and TRBJ1-1; the D segment call TRBD1 is taken from the table without a DNA check. TRBV21-1 is reported as a pseudogene. The CDR3 covers 15 residues. The CDR3 loop is CASSKGDRGLSEAFF. The CDR3 nucleotides read TGTGCCAGCAGCAAAGGAGACAGGGGGCTGAGTGAAGCTTTCTTT.

CDR3 nucleotides: TGCGCCAGCAGTAGGACAGGGGCCGACACTGAAGCTTTCTTT. Translation gives CASSRTGADTEAFF. The chain combines TRBV10-2 with TRBJ1-1; 9 positions agree with TRBD1. After removal of 5 bases from V and 3 bases from J, the junction contained 4 bases not matched to a gene. This CDR3 is 14 amino acids long. Germline CDR1 WSHSY, CDR2 SAAADI.

This clone was picked up one time. At one of its ends the junction is not consistent with the germline gene, which may arise from a read error. The V and J genes are TRBV7-7 and TRBJ2-5; 7 nucleotides line up with TRBD1. The CDR3 consists of 15 residues. The V gene's germline CDR1 is SSHAT and CDR2 FNYEAQ (reference sequence). CDR3 loop: CASSQLGQTQETQYF. CDR3 DNA: TGTGCTAGCAGCCAACTGGGACAGACCCAAGAGACCCAGTACTTC.

The chain recombines TRBV30 with TRBJ2-5, with 7 bases identical to TRBD2. CDR3 size: 13 residues. V shed 0 bases and J 4 bases; nucleotides not matched to a gene: 2. Germline loops: CDR1 GTSNPN, CDR2 SVGIG (reference sequence). In DNA form, the CDR3 reads TGTGCCTGGAGTGTACGGGGGGTAGAGACCCAGTACTTC. Translating it yields CAWSVRGVETQYF. The entire variable domain, with the rest obtained from reference TRBV30 and TRBJ2-5, is as follows: SQTIHQWPATLVQPVGSPLSLECTVEGTSNPNLYWYRQAAGRGLQLLFYSVGIGQISSEVPQNLSASRPQDRQFILSSKKLLLSDSGFYLCAWSVRGVETQYFGPGTRLLVL.

The chain is built from TRBV9 and TRBJ2-1; D is unclear. There are 14 residues in the CDR3. The germline V and J ends were trimmed by 4 bases and 7 bases, with 15 bases remaining between them. In germline, CDR1 is SGDLS, CDR2 YYNGEE. In DNA, the CDR3 is TGTGCCAGCAGCTCTTCGGAGAGAAGAAATGAGCAGTTCTTC. This encodes CASSSSERRNEQFF. Full variable domain (rest looked up from reference TRBV9 and TRBJ2-1): DSGVTQTPKHLITATGQRVTLRCSPRSGDLSVYWYQQSLDQGLQFLIQYYNGEERAKGNILERFSAQQFPDLHSELNLSSLELGDSALYFCASSSSERRNEQFFGPGTRLTVL.

This sequence joins TRBV6-1 and TRBJ2-5; 7 bases line up with TRBD2. The CDR3 loop spans 14 amino acids. V gave up 10 bases and J gave up 1 base; unmatched junction bases: 9. Germline CDR1 and CDR2: MNHNS and SASEGT. The CDR3 DNA is TGTGCCATCGGGGGGTGGCATCCCCAAGAGACCCAGTACTTC. Amino acid sequence: CAIGGWHPQETQYF.

This chain links TRBV6-6 with TRBJ1-2; 9 positions agree with TRBD1. V lost 6 bases and J lost 2; bases outside the gene matches: 10. The CDR3 contains 16 residues. Germline assignment: CDR1 MNHNY and CDR2 SVGAGI (reference sequence). In DNA form, the CDR3 reads TGTGCCAGCAGAGAATACCGGACAGGGGTAAACTATGGCTACACCTTC. Protein sequence: CASREYRTGVNYGYTF.

The V call is TRBV29-1, the J call TRBJ2-1; TRBD2 agrees at 8 bases. The junction had 25 bases not matched to a gene; V was cut back by 5 bases and J by 1 base. CDR1 is SQVTM, CDR2 ANQGSEA, per germline. The CDR3 has 21 residues. In DNA, the CDR3 is TGCAGCGTTCCCCCCCCGAGAGGACTAGCCCCCACCCGTAGATCCTACAATGAGCAGTTCTTC. Amino acid sequence: CSVPPPRGLAPTRRSYNEQFF.

The table lists this clone with a few counts. The V call is TRBV30, the J call TRBJ2-2; 9 bases agree with TRBD1. The CDR3 has 15 amino acids. In germline, CDR1 is GTSNPN, CDR2 SVGIG (reference sequence). The V segment lost 6 bases and the J segment 6 bases; nucleotides outside the gene matches: 11. CDR3 region: CACTRTGDPPGELFF. The CDR3 DNA is TGTGCCTGTACTAGGACAGGGGACCCCCCCGGGGAGCTGTTTTTT.

CDR3 loop: CASSQDRRDQPQHF. The CDR3 DNA is TGCGCCAGCAGCCAAGATAGGCGGGACCAGCCCCAGCATTTT. This chain links TRBV4-3 with TRBJ1-5, with D possibly TRBD1 on 5 matching bases. The germline CDR1 and CDR2 sequences are LGHNA and YSLEER. Trimming left V 0 bases short and J 7 bases short, with 10 bases between. The CDR3 is 14 residues long.

This clone showed up just a few times. The same CDR3 can be traced to other DNA sequences in this sample. This sequence joins TRBV4-3 and TRBJ1-2; tentatively, D is TRBD1 (5 bases). The CDR3 contains 15 residues. Trimming cost V 0 bases and J 2 bases, with 10 bases left between them. From germline, CDR1 is LGHNA and CDR2 YSLEER. The CDR3 sequence: CASSQDWGGNYGYTF. The CDR3 DNA sequence: TGCGCCAGCAGCCAAGATTGGGGGGGAAACTATGGCTACACCTTC.

The CDR3 nucleotides read TGTGCCAGCAGTGACTCAGCGGGGAACTCAGATACGCAGTATTTT. This gives the protein CASSDSAGNSDTQYF. J is TRBJ2-3 and V is TRBV6-4, with 7 positions matching TRBD2. The CDR3 spans 15 residues. Germline CDR1 MRHNA, CDR2 SNTAGT. Trimming at V came to 0 bases and at J to 4 bases, leaving 4 bases not matched to a gene.